What follows are 18 T cell receptor beta chains derived from one specimen sequenced in a study of blood T cell repertoires in COVID-19. The repertoire was sequenced with immunoSEQ multiplex PCR; TCRdb's copy has only in-frame clones and lacks some. The data contain approximately 150,000 clones, more than 65% of them seen just once; the ten biggest clones take up 13% to 15%. Source material: PBMCs or T cells enriched from blood (not recorded which). The receptor source for this set is a man in his forties or fifties who had recovered from COVID-19.

The chain recombines TRBV27 with TRBJ1-5; the match to TRBD1 covers 7 bases. CDR3 length: 13 amino acids. J gave up 5 bases and V 6 bases, and 4 bases lay outside the gene matches. Germline lookup yields CDR1 MNHEY and CDR2 SMNVEV (reference sequence). The CDR3 spells CASRTGLDQPQHF. CDR3 in DNA: TGTGCCAGCAGGACAGGGTTGGATCAGCCCCAGCATTTT.

The chain recombines TRBV5-1 with TRBJ1-1; D may be TRBD1 (5 bases). The CDR3 totals 14 residues. V lost 1 base and J 2 bases, leaving 9 bases between the germline ends. Germline CDR1 SGHRS, CDR2 YFSETQ. This chain's CDR3 is CASSLSTANTEAFF. For the CDR3, the DNA is TGCGCCAGCAGCTTGTCGACAGCTAACACTGAAGCTTTCTTT.

The chain has TRBV7-9 and TRBJ2-5; D is unresolved. The CDR3 length is 15 residues. The ends were cut back, 3 bases at V and 1 base at J, with 12 bases in the middle. Germline loops: CDR1 SEHNR, CDR2 FQNEAQ (reference sequence). CDR3 DNA sequence: TGTGCCAGCAGCTTGACTCTTGGAGTCCAAGAGACCCAGTACTTC. Translation gives CASSLTLGVQETQYF.

This clone was seen a few times. The rearrangement joins TRBV24-1 to TRBJ1-2, with TRBD1 identical over 11 bases. Looked up from germline, CDR1 is KGHDR and CDR2 is SFDVKD. CDR3 length equals 13 residues. Trimming at V came to 7 bases and at J to 7 bases, leaving 4 bases not matched to a gene. This CDR3 reads CATSGTGGVGYTF. DNA of the CDR3: TGTGCCACCAGCGGGACAGGGGGTGTTGGCTACACCTTC.

The V and J genes are TRBV2 and TRBJ2-1, with a weak D call TRBD1 (5 bases). With 1 base removed from V and 8 bases from J, the gap between germline ends came to 15 bases. This CDR3 spans 15 amino acids. Germline loops: CDR1 SNHLY, CDR2 FYNNEI. DNA of the CDR3: TGTGCCAGCAGTGAAGTTTTCAGGGTGCCGGATGAGCAGTTCTTC. Translation: CASSEVFRVPDEQFF.

The chain carries TRBV6-5 and TRBJ1-2; TRBD1 matches at 8 bases. Germline CDR1 MNHEY, CDR2 SVGAGI. CDR3 length: 14 amino acids. The junction had 6 bases not matched to a gene; V was cut back by 7 bases and J by 2 bases. The CDR3, as DNA: TGTGCCAGCACTACACGGGACAGGAACTATGGCTACACCTTC. Residues: CASTTRDRNYGYTF.

The chain recombines TRBV6-1 with TRBJ1-2, with D maybe TRBD1 (6 bases). Germline assignment: CDR1 MNHNS and CDR2 SASEGT. The CDR3 totals 19 residues. V lost 4 bases and J lost 3, with 27 bases in between. The CDR3 spells CASSAHQGGGLVRDYGYTF. The CDR3, as DNA: TGTGCCAGCAGTGCCCATCAAGGCGGGGGCCTAGTTCGGGACTATGGCTACACCTTC.

This chain joins TRBV4-1 and TRBJ2-1, with TRBD2 matching over 7 bases. Germline V gene lookup returns CDR1 MGHRA and CDR2 YSYEKL. The CDR3 totals 14 residues. With V trimmed by 4 bases and J by 5 bases, 5 bases remained unmatched. The CDR3 DNA sequence: TGCGCCAGCAGCCGGGGGGGACCAGACAATGAGCAGTTCTTC. Its protein product is CASSRGGPDNEQFF.

This clone has only one observation. The J gene is TRBJ2-1, the V gene TRBV3-1 (or the pseudogene TRBV3-2), with a tentative D call TRBD2 (6 bases). There are 14 residues in the CDR3. V was clipped by 1 base and J by 12 bases, with 16 bases between them. From germline, CDR1 is LGHDT and CDR2 YNNKEL (reference sequence). CDR3 in DNA: TGTGCCAGCAGCCAAGGAAGTGGGACTCGGCTGCAGTTCTTC. This sequence encodes CASSQGSGTRLQFF.

The J gene is TRBJ2-1, the V gene TRBV15; TRBD2 agrees at 9 bases. The J segment lost 7 bases and the V segment lost 0 bases, leaving 7 bases of the junction unmatched. The CDR3 runs to 16 residues. CDR1 and CDR2 from the germline V gene are LNHNV and YYDKDF (reference sequence). The CDR3 region is CATSRDGRGGRNEQFF. In nucleotides, the CDR3 is TGTGCCACCAGCAGAGACGGGCGGGGGGGCCGGAATGAGCAGTTCTTC.

This clone was seen only a few times. The rearrangement links TRBV4-2 to TRBJ1-2, with D perhaps matching TRBD1 (6 bases). CDR3 length equals 14 residues. Trimming left V 0 bases short and J 6 bases short, with 11 bases between. CDR1 is LGHNA, CDR2 YNFKEQ, per germline. CDR3: CASSQDTGYDGYTF. The CDR3 coding sequence is TGTGCCAGCAGCCAAGATACAGGGTACGATGGCTACACCTTC.

The genes are TRBV28 and TRBJ1-2; D remains ambiguous. Deletions cut 5 bases from V and 7 bases from J, with 26 bases between. This CDR3 is 17 amino acids long. Germline lookup yields CDR1 MDHEN and CDR2 SYDVKM. CDR3 amino acids: CASSRLTNTASWVGYTF. DNA of the CDR3: TGTGCCAGCAGTCGACTAACTAACACGGCCTCCTGGGTTGGCTACACCTTC.

This clone was recorded only once. The chain joins TRBV4-1 to TRBJ2-7, with D possibly being TRBD2 (5 bases). The V end lost 5 bases, the J end lost 4 bases, and 15 bases lay between the germline ends. The germline gives CDR1 MGHRA, CDR2 YSYEKL. The CDR3 is 14 amino acids. Written as DNA, the CDR3 is TGCGCCAGCAGCACTCTCTCCGGAGGATACGAGCAGTACTTC. Translation gives CASSTLSGGYEQYF.

The chain has TRBV29-1 and TRBJ1-6, with 10 bases matching TRBD1. This CDR3 is built from 13 residues. The germline CDR1 and CDR2 sequences are SQVTM and ANQGSEA. V shed 7 bases and J 6 bases; nucleotides not matched to a gene: 3. The CDR3 spells CSARQGANSPLHF. In DNA, the CDR3 is TGCAGCGCCCGACAGGGGGCTAATTCACCCCTCCACTTT. The full variable domain, its missing parts supplied by reference TRBV29-1 and TRBJ1-6, is SAVISQKPSRDICQRGTSLTIQCQVDSQVTMMFWYRQQPGQSLTLIATANQGSEATYESGFVIDKFPISRPNLTFSTLTVSNMSPEDSSIYLCSARQGANSPLHFGNGTRLTVT.

J is TRBJ2-5 and V is TRBV25-1, with 9 bases matching TRBD1. V shed 6 bases, J shed 7 bases, and the junction held 3 bases outside the gene matches. The CDR3 contains 12 residues. The germline CDR1 and CDR2 sequences are MGHDK and SYGVNS. The CDR3 loop reads CASRGQGRTQYF. In DNA form, the CDR3 reads TGTGCCAGCAGGGGACAGGGAAGGACCCAGTACTTC.

The V gene is TRBV9, the J gene TRBJ2-1, with 15 bases matching TRBD2. CDR3 length: 16 residues. From germline, CDR1 is SGDLS and CDR2 YYNGEE. Trimming at V came to 0 bases and at J to 7 bases, leaving 2 bases not matched to a gene. The CDR3 protein is CASSVGTSGGANEQFF. In DNA form, the CDR3 reads TGTGCCAGCAGCGTAGGGACTAGCGGGGGGGCGAATGAGCAGTTCTTC.

This chain connects TRBV7-9 to TRBJ1-2; tentative D call: TRBD1 (5 bases). Germline CDR1 is SEHNR and CDR2 is FQNEAQ (reference sequence). V was clipped by 3 bases and J by 8 bases, with 13 bases between them. The CDR3 runs to 13 residues. CDR3 protein: CASSLNQGNGYTF. The CDR3 coding sequence is TGTGCCAGCAGCTTGAATCAGGGTAACGGCTACACCTTC.

This chain links TRBV29-1 with TRBJ1-2; D unresolved. The CDR3 is 11 residues long. The germline gives CDR1 SQVTM, CDR2 ANQGSEA. Trimming took 5 bases from V and 8 from J, leaving 12 bases between them. In DNA, the CDR3 is TGCAGCGTTACTTGGCAGGCCGGCTACACCTTC. The encoded protein is CSVTWQAGYTF.